The TCR beta chain under discussion was sequenced for a study of blood T cell repertoires in COVID-19. Overall study context: Sources were T cells, B-cell-depleted T cells, or PBMCs; the material itself was cDNA or gDNA.

The V and J ends lost 3 bases and 3 bases, in that order; junction bases with no gene match: 5. Per germline, CDR1 SGHTA and CDR2 FQGNSA. The CDR3 runs 14 residues. Assay used: immunoSEQ multiplex PCR; TCRdb lists only in-frame clones, some missing. The sample includes around 94,000 clones, approximately 80% of them seen just once. This TCR derives from a man aged 50 or older with acute or convalescent COVID-19. The V and J genes are TRBV7-2 and TRBJ2-7; 7 bases match TRBD1. The sample taken for sequencing was peripheral blood. This chain's CDR3 is CASSFNRDSYEQYF. CDR3 nucleotide sequence: TGTGCCAGCAGCTTCAACCGGGACAGCTACGAGCAGTACTTC. Combining the CDR3 with reference TRBV7-2 and TRBJ2-7 gives the whole variable domain GAGVSQSPSNKVTEKGKDVELRCDPISGHTALYWYRQSLGQGLEFLIYFQGNSAPDKSGLPSDRFSAERTGGSVSTLTIQRTQQEDSAVYLCASSFNRDSYEQYFGPGTRLTVT.